This paragraph covers one TCR beta chain sequence. CD45RO negativity and positive selection for CCR7 defined naive CD8 cells, a population that excluded terminally differentiated effector memory CD45RA+ cells. The entry originates in a study of shared clonotypes between healthy human individuals. Deep was the level at which the assay was run. Data came from immunoSEQ multiplex PCR; TCRdb stores just in-frame clones and leaves some out. The sample comprises 650,000 to 800,000 clones, just over 90% of which are singletons, and about a quarter rests with the top ten. The sample taken for sequencing was naive CD8+ T cells sorted from blood. This TCR derives from a young man in good health.

The CDR3 here is CASSADGRQYETQYF. CDR3 in DNA: TGTGCCAGCAGCGCTGACGGGCGGCAGTACGAGACCCAGTACTTC. J is TRBJ2-5 and V is TRBV9; no reliable D call. V was cut by 3 bases and J by 5 bases, with 17 bases left in between. Germline CDR1 is SGDLS and CDR2 is YYNGEE. The CDR3 length is 15 residues. Full variable domain (outside the CDR3, taken from reference TRBV9 and TRBJ2-5): DSGVTQTPKHLITATGQRVTLRCSPRSGDLSVYWYQQSLDQGLQFLIQYYNGEERAKGNILERFSAQQFPDLHSELNLSSLELGDSALYFCASSADGRQYETQYFGPGTRLLVL.